This section outlines one T cell receptor beta chain sequence together with its context. Its antigen is unidentified. V lost 4 bases to trimming and J lost 3 bases; unmatched junction nucleotides: 9. From germline, CDR1 is SGHRS and CDR2 YFSETQ. The CDR3 has 15 amino acids. The data derive from a study of cytomegalovirus exposure and HLA in healthy donors. Study observations and caveats: Later analysis suggested most CMV-associated TCR beta chains were HLA-restricted. Prior analysis indicated that the majority of TCR beta V segments exhibited productivity approximately 87% or approximately 30% of the time. Overall, approximately 180 TCR beta chains were annotated as cytomegalovirus-associated.

Primers included in the PCR were 60 Vbeta and 13 Jbeta primers. Profiled with immunoSEQ multiplex PCR; TCRdb holds only in-frame clones, not every one. This table has 95,000 to 110,000 clones, roughly 79% appearing once. Each donor was healthy, and each was a bone marrow donor. The genes are TRBV5-1 and TRBJ1-1; 7 bases align to TRBD1. This TCR was recovered from a man over 45 in good health and CMV-seropositive. The specimen was PBMCs. The DNA of the CDR3 is TGCGCCAGCAGCCGTACGGGACAGAGGTACACTGAAGCTTTCTTT. This encodes CASSRTGQRYTEAFF.